The clone carrying this T cell receptor (beta chain) showed up many times. Its antigen is not identified. Described time point: pre-sensitization, week 0. Treatment noted: therapeutic diphenylcyclopropenone sensitization with weekly scalp DPC. Every donor had alopecia and was 18 to 70 years old; all were suitable for DPC. The data belong to a study of human T cells and chemical hapten exposure. Study-wide context: DPC (0.01%) was patch tested on the upper back and read at 6 days. Study findings and constraints: The formation of large CDR3 similarity clusters by expanded TCRs significantly exceeded that of controls.

As the library was built, unique molecular identifiers were attached to individual cDNA molecules. Each CDR3 protein gets one entry after TCRdb re-called the RACE reads with MiXCR. The table records roughly 380,000 distinct CDR3 sequences, 5% to 6.5% of them present only once. The CDR3 totals 14 residues. Looked up from germline, CDR1 is DFQATT and CDR2 is SNEGSKA (reference sequence). V gave up 4 bases and J gave up 0 bases; unmatched junction bases: 2. The input for sequencing was whole blood, taken in connection with sensitization to the hapten diphenylcyclopropenone (DPC). The sequence came from a woman aged 45-65 years with alopecia areata. Some clones in this sample may be carry-over from other donors' samples. The chain couples TRBV20-1 to TRBJ1-4; 7 nucleotides match TRBD1. The CDR3 DNA reads as TGCAGTGCTAAAACAGGGGCAACTAATGAAAAACTGTTTTTT. Translating it yields CSAKTGATNEKLFF.